This is a list of T cell receptor beta chains from one sample in a study of OX40 agonist ivuxolimab in advanced cancers. Sequencing was performed with immunoSEQ multiplex PCR; in TCRdb, only in-frame clones are kept and a portion is missing. Of about 69,000 clones in the sample, roughly 89% are singletons; the top ten hold about 11%. The sample here was CD4+ or CD8+ T cells sorted from blood, taken in a trial of the OX40 agonist ivuxolimab. The receptors were sampled from an adult with an advanced solid tumor such as melanoma, head and neck, liver or kidney cancer. The conserved cysteine and the conserved F or W are not part of the CDR3 here. A D gene is named only where the DNA matches it firmly.

j_call | d_call | v_call | cdr3_aa
TRBJ2-2 | TRBD1 | TRBV18 | ASSPRTGGNTGELF
TRBJ1-2 | TRBD1 | TRBV7-2 | ASSPGTGAANYGYT
TRBJ2-7 | . | TRBV11-3 | ASSFTGISYEQY
TRBJ2-5 | . | TRBV5-6 | ASRSGQREATQY
TRBJ1-1 | . | TRBV9 | ASSVEGSNTEAF
TRBJ2-7 | TRBD2 | TRBV29-1 | SVASAGRTYEQY
TRBJ1-2 | TRBD1 | TRBV7-9 | ASSLAGQGAYGYT
TRBJ2-3 | . | TRBV2 | ASSEARNTDTQY
TRBJ1-3 | TRBD1 | TRBV18 | ASSRQGNSGNTIY
TRBJ1-1 | TRBD1 | TRBV9 | ASSATGGLPEAF
TRBJ2-7 | TRBD1 | TRBV6-6 | ASRARDSSNEQY
TRBJ2-5 | . | TRBV28 | ASSLLATKETQY
TRBJ1-4 | . | TRBV2 | ASRDGLNEKLF
TRBJ2-1 | . | TRBV5-4 | ASSPVGGTTYNEQF
TRBJ1-4 | . | TRBV7-2 | ASSLSDREKLF
TRBJ2-3 | . | TRBV7-3 | ASSLISGTDTQY
TRBJ2-2 | . | TRBV7-9 | ASSFLGGVAGELF
TRBJ1-3 | . | TRBV6-6 | ASSYGIGGGGNTIY